This entry features one TCR beta chain sequence. This record belongs to a study of beta chain features in type 1 diabetes. V was clipped by 6 bases and J by 2 bases, with 14 bases between them. The CDR3 is 14 amino acids. CDR1 MDHEN and CDR2 SYDVKM come from the germline V gene. Isolated RNA was reverse transcribed in full, so expressed TCRB transcripts were sequenced. Generated by immunoSEQ multiplex PCR, the TCRdb table keeps only in-frame clones and is missing some. The sample lists some 400,000 clones; approximately 15% were seen once. The sequence came from a woman younger than 30 in good health. The chain joins TRBV28 to TRBJ2-7; tentative D call: TRBD1 (5 bases). The sequenced sample was naive CD4+ T cells from blood. The CDR3 DNA follows: TGTGCCAGCAGCCACGTCCAGGGCGCCTACGAGCAGTACTTC. This translates into CASSHVQGAYEQYF.